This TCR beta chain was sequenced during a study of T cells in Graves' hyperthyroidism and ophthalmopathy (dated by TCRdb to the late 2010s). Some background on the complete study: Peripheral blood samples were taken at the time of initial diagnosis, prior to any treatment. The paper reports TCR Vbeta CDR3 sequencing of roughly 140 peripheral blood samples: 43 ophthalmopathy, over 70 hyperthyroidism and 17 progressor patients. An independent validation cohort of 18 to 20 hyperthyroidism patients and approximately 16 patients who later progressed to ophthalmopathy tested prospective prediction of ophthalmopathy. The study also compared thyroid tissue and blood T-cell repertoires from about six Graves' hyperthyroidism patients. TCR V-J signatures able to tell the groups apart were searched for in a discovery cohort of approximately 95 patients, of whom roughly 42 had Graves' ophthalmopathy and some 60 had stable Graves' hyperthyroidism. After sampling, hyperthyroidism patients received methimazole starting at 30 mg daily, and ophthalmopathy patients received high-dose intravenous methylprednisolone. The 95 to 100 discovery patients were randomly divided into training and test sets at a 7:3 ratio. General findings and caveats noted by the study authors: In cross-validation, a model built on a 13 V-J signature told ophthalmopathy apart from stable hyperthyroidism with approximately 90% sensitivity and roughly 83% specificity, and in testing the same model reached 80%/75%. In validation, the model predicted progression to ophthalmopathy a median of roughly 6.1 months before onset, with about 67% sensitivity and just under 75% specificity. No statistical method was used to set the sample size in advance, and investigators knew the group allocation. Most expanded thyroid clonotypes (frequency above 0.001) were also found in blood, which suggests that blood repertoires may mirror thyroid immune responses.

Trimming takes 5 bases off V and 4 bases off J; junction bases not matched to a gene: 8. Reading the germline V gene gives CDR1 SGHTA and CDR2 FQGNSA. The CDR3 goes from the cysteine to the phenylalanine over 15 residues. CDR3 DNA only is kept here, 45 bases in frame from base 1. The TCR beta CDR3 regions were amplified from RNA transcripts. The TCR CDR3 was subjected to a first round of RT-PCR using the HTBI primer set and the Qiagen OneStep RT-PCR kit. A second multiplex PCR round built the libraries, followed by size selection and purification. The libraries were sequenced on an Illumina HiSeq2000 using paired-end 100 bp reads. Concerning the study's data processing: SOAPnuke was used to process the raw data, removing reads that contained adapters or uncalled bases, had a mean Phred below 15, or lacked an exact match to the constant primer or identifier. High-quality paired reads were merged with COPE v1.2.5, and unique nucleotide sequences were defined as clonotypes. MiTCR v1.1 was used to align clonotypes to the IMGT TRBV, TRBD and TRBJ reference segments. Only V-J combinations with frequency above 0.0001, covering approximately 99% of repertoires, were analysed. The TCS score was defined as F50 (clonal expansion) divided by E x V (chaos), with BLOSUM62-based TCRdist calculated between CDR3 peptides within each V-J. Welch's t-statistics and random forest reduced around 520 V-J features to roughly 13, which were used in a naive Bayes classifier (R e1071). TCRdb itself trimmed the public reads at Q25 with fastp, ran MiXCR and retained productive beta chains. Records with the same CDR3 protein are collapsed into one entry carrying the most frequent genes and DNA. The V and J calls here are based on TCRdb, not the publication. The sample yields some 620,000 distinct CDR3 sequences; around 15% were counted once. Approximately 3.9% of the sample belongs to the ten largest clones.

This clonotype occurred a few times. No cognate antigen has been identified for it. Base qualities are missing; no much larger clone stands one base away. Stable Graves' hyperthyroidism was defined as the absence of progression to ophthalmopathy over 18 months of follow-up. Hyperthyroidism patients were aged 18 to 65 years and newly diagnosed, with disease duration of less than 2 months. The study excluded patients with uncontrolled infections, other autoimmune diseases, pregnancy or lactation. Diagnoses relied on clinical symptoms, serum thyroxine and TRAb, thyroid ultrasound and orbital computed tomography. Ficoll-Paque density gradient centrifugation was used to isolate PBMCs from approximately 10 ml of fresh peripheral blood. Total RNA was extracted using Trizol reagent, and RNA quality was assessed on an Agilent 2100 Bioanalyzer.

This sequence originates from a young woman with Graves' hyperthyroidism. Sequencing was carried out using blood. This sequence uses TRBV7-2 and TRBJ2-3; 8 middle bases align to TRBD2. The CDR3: CASSRGGTGADTQYF. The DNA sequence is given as TGTGCCAGCAGCCGGGGGGGCACCGGGGCAGATACGCAGTATTTT.